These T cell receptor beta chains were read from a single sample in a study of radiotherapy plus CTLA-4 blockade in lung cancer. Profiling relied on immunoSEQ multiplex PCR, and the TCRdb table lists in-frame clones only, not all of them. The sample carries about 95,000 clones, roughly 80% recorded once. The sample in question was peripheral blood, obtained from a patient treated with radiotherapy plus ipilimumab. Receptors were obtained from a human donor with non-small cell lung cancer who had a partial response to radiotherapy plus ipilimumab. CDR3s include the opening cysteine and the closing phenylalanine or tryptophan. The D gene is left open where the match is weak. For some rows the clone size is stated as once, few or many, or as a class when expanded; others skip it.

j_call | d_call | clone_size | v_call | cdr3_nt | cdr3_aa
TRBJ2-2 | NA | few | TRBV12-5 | TGTGCTAGTGGTTCGGGGGACACCGGGGAGCTGTTTTTT | CASGSGDTGELFF
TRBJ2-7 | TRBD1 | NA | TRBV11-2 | TGTGCCAGCAGCCCGAACCCGGGACAGGGCTACGAGCAGTACTTC | CASSPNPGQGYEQYF
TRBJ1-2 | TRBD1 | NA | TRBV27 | TGTGCCACCAGTTCCAACAAAGACAGGGATTGGTATGGCTACACCTTC | CATSSNKDRDWYGYTF
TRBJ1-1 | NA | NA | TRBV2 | TGTGCCAGTGGGGGGGACACTGAAGCTTTCTTT | CASGGDTEAFF
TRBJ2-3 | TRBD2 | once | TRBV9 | TGTGCCAGCAGCGCGGGACTAGCGGCTAGCACAGATACGCAGTATTTT | CASSAGLAASTDTQYF
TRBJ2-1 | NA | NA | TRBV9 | TGTGCCCGCAGTGCCCCGGCGGCCAATGAGCAGTTCTTC | CARSAPAANEQFF
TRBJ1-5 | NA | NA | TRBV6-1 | TGTGCCAGCAGGGCGACAGCCCTTAGCAATCAGCCCCAGCATTTT | CASRATALSNQPQHF
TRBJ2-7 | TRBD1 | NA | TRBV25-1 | TGTGCCAGCATCAAGGGACAGGGCAGCGAGCAGTACTTC | CASIKGQGSEQYF
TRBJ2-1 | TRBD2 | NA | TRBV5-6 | TGTGCCAGCAGCTCATCTAGCGGGAGTGGCAATGAGCAGTTCTTC | CASSSSSGSGNEQFF
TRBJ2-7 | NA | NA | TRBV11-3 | TGTGCCAGCAGCCCGGTTCGGGGGCCGGGAGGAAACGAGCAGTACTTC | CASSPVRGPGGNEQYF
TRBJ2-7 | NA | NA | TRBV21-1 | TGTGCCAGCACCGGGACTTCCTCCCCTGGGGAGCAGTACTTC | CASTGTSSPGEQYF
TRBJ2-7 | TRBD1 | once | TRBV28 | TGTGCCAGCAGGGGGACAGGATTTTCCTACGAGCAGTACTTC | CASRGTGFSYEQYF
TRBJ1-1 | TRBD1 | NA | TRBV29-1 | TGCAGCGTTGAAGATGGGACAGGGGGCCGTCCTTATGCTTTCTTT | CSVEDGTGGRPYAFF
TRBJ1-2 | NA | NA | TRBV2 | TGTGCCAGCAGTGAAAACAGGGAGTATGGCTACACCTTC | CASSENREYGYTF
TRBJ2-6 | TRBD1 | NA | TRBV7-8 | TGTGCCAGCAGCACGGACAGGGCCTCTGGGGCCAACGTCCTGACTTTC | CASSTDRASGANVLTF
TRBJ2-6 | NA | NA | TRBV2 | TGTGCCAGCACTCCACTCGGGTCTGGGGCCAACGTCCTGACTTTC | CASTPLGSGANVLTF
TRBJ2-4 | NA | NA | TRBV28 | TGTGCCAGCAGTTTCACCCCACTCCAGGCAGACCCAACCTTAGCCAAAAACATTCAGTACTTC | CASSFTPLQADPTLAKNIQYF
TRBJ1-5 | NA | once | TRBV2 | TGTGCCAGCAAAGGACAGCCTAATCAGCCCCAGCATTTT | CASKGQPNQPQHF
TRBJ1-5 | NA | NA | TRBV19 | TGTGCCAGTAGTCTACAGACCCAAGATCAGCCCCAGCATTTT | CASSLQTQDQPQHF
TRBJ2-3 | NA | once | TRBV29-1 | TGCAGCGTTTGGTACGGGAGTTCGACAGATACGCAGTATTTT | CSVWYGSSTDTQYF
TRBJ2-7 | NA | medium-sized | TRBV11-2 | TGTGCCAGCAGCTGGGCGGGACTCCTCCACAACGAGCAGTACTTC | CASSWAGLLHNEQYF
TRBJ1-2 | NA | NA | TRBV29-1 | TGCAGCGCCCACGCACAGGGTACCTATGGCTACACCTTC | CSAHAQGTYGYTF
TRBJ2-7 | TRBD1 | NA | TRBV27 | TGTGCCAGCAGCCGGGAGGTTGGGACAGGGGGCTACGAGCAGTACTTC | CASSREVGTGGYEQYF
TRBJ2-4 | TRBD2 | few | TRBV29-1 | TGCAGCGTCGTTAGCGGGAGTAACATTCAGTACTTC | CSVVSGSNIQYF
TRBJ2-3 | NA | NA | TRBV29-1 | TGCAGCGTTGAAGATTCGCAGGCAGATACGCAGTATTTT | CSVEDSQADTQYF
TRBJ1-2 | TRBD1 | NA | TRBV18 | TGTGCCAGCTCACCTAAAGAGACAGGGTCGGGTGGCTACACCTTC | CASSPKETGSGGYTF
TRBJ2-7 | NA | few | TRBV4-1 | TGCGCCAGCAGCCAAGCAGACACACATACCTACGAGCAGTACTTC | CASSQADTHTYEQYF
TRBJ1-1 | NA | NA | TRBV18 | TGTGCCAGCTCACCCGCAGGGGCACAGGTCACTGAAGCTTTCTTT | CASSPAGAQVTEAFF
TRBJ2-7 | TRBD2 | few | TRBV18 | TGTGCCAGCTCACCGGGACTAGCGGGAGGCGAGCAGTACTTC | CASSPGLAGGEQYF
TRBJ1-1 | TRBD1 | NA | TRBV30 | TGTGCCTGGAGTCCGAGGACAGGGGGCCACACTGAAGCTTTCTTT | CAWSPRTGGHTEAFF
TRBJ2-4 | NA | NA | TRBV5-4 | TGTGCCAGCAGCTCGGCGGGGCGCGTGGGCATTCAGTACTTC | CASSSAGRVGIQYF
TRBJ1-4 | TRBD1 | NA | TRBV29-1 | TGCAGCGTGAGACAGGGGGGCGAAAAACTGTTTTTT | CSVRQGGEKLFF
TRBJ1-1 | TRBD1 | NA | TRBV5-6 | TGTGCCAGCAGCTGGGGACAGGGAGGAACTGAAGCTTTCTTT | CASSWGQGGTEAFF
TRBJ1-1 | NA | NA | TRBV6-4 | TGTGCCAGCAGTGAAGAGGTGAACACTGAAGCTTTCTTT | CASSEEVNTEAFF
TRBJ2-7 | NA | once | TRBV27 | TGTGCCAGCAGTCCCTTTCAGGGGGCGGGAGTTTACGAGCAGTACTTC | CASSPFQGAGVYEQYF
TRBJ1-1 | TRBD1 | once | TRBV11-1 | TGTGCCAGCAGCTATCGACAGGGGGCGAACACTGAAGCTTTCTTT | CASSYRQGANTEAFF
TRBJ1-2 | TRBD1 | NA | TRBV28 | TGTGCCAGCAGTTTCCTGGGACAGCTTAATGGCTACACCTTC | CASSFLGQLNGYTF
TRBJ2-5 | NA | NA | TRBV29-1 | TGCAGTGCAACCCCACCGGAGGAGACCCAGTACTTC | CSATPPEETQYF
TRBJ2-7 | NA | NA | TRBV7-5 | TGTGTCAGAAGCAAAAAGGGGCTAGCGGGAGAGCAGGACGAGCAGTACTTC | CVRSKKGLAGEQDEQYF
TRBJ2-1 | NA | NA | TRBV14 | TGTGCCAGCAGCCGAGGAGACGGTCAGTTCTTC | CASSRGDGQFF
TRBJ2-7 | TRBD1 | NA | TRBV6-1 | TGTGCCAGCAGTGAGGGTTTTCCGGGACAGGGCTCCTACGAGCAGTACTTC | CASSEGFPGQGSYEQYF
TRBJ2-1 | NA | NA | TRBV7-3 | TGTGCCAGCAGCTTAGCAGGGGTCGATGAGCAGTTCTTC | CASSLAGVDEQFF
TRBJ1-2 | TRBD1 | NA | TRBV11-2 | TGTGCCAGCAGCCCTACAGGGGGCAACTATGGCTACACCTTC | CASSPTGGNYGYTF
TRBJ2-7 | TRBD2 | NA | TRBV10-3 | TGTGCCATCACGCCTGGGACTAGCGGGACCTACGAGCAGTACTTC | CAITPGTSGTYEQYF
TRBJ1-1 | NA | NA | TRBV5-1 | TGCGCCAGCAGCTTGACGGTTTACACTGAAGCTTTCTTT | CASSLTVYTEAFF
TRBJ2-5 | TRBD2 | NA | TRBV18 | TGTGCCAGCTCACTCGGAACTAGCGGGAGTGGCCAAGAGACCCAGTACTTC | CASSLGTSGSGQETQYF
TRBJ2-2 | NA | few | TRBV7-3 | TGTGCCAGCAGCTTGCGGGACCGAACCCCCCCCGGGGAGCTGTTTTTT | CASSLRDRTPPGELFF
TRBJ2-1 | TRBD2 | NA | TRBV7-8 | TGTGCCAGCAGTCCGGGGGGGGCCCGGTACAATGAGCAGTTCTTC | CASSPGGARYNEQFF
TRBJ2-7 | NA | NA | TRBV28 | TGTGCCAGCGGTTCCCTTGCGCATACCTACGAGCAGTACTTC | CASGSLAHTYEQYF
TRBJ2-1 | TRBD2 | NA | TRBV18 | TGTGCCAGCTCACCAGGACTAGCGGGGGCCTACAATGAGCAGTTCTTC | CASSPGLAGAYNEQFF
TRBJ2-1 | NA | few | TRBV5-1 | TGCGCCAGCAGCCTTAGGGGCGAGAACAATGAGCAGTTCTTC | CASSLRGENNEQFF